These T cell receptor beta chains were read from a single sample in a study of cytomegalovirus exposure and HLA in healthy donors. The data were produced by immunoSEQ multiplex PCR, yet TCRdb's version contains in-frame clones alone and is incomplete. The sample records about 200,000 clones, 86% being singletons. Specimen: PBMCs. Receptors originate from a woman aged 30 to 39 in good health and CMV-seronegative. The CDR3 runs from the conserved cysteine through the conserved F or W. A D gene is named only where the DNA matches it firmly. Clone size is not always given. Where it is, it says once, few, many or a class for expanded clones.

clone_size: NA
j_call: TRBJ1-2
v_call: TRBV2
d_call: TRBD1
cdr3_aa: CASTGDGQGAGGYTF
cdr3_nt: TGTGCCAGCACTGGAGACGGACAGGGGGCGGGAGGCTACACCTTC

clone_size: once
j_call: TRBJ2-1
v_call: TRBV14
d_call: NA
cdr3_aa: CASSHFGTIYNEQFF
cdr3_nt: TGTGCCAGCAGCCATTTCGGGACAATCTACAATGAGCAGTTCTTC

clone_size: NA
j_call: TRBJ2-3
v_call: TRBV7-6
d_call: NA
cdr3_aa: CASSSKTLWSGTDTQYF
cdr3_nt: TGTGCCAGCAGCTCGAAGACTCTTTGGTCCGGCACAGATACGCAGTATTTT

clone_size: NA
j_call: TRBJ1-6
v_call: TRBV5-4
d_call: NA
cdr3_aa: CASSPGGPGRGNSPLHF
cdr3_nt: TGTGCCAGCAGCCCCGGAGGGCCGGGACGGGGAAATTCACCCCTCCACTTT

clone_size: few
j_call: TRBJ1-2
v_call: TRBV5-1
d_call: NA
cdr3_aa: CASSLRSENYGYTF
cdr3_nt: TGCGCCAGCAGCTTGCGGTCGGAGAACTATGGCTACACCTTC

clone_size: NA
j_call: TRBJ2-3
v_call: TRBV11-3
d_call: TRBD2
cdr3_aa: CASSGGLAGVVEQYF
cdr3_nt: TGTGCCAGCAGCGGGGGACTAGCGGGGGTGGTTGAGCAGTATTTT

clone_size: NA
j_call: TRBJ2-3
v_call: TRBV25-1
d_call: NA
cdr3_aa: CASSDSGTSTDTQYF
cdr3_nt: TGTGCCAGCAGTGACTCTGGGACTAGCACAGATACGCAGTATTTT

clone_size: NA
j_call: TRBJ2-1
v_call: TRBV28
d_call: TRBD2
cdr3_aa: CASTGTSGGSYNEQFF
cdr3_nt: TGTGCCAGCACGGGGACTAGCGGGGGCTCCTACAATGAGCAGTTCTTC

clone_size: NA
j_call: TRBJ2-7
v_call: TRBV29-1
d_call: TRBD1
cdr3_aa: CSVTQTGVSHEQYF
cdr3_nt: TGCAGCGTTACTCAGACAGGGGTGTCCCACGAGCAGTACTTC

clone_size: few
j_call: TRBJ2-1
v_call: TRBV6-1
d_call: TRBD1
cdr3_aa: CASSRTGGLDEQFF
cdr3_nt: TGTGCCAGCAGTAGGACAGGGGGCTTGGATGAGCAGTTCTTC

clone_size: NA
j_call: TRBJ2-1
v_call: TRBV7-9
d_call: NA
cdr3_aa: CASNSFSGVRSNEQFF
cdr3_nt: TGTGCCAGCAATTCGTTTTCAGGGGTTCGAAGCAATGAGCAGTTCTTC

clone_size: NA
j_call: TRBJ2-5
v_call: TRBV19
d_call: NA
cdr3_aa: CASSHGAVLQETQYF
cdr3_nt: TGTGCCAGTAGTCATGGGGCAGTTCTCCAAGAGACCCAGTACTTC

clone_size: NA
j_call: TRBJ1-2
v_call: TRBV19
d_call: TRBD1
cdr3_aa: CASTTTDWVQGAKGYTF
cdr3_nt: TGTGCCAGTACCACCACGGATTGGGTACAGGGGGCGAAGGGCTACACCTTC

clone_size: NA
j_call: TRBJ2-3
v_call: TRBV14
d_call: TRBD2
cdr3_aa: CASSQWGVLGPSGSRDTQYF
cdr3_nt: TGTGCCAGCAGCCAGTGGGGAGTCTTGGGGCCTAGCGGGAGCAGAGATACGCAGTATTTT

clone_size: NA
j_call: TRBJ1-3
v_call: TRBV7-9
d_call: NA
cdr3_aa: CASSPHGASSGNTIYF
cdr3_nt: TGTGCCAGCAGCCCACATGGGGCCAGCTCTGGAAACACCATATATTTT

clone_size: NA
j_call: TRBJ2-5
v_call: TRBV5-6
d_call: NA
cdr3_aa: CASSSPRGVETQYF
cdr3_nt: TGTGCCAGCTCCTCCCCTCGCGGGGTCGAGACCCAGTACTTC

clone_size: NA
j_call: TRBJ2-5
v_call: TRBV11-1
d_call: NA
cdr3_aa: CASSFRYPEPGETQYF
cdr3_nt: TGTGCCAGCAGCTTTAGGTACCCGGAACCGGGGGAGACCCAGTACTTC

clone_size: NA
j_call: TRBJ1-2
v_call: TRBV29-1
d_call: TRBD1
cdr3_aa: CSVNGGQGFNYGYTF
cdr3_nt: TGCAGCGTGAATGGGGGACAGGGCTTCAACTATGGCTACACCTTC

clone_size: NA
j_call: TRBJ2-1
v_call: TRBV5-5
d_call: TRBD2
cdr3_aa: CASSLDLAGFNEQFF
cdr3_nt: TGTGCCAGCAGCTTAGACCTAGCGGGATTTAATGAGCAGTTCTTC

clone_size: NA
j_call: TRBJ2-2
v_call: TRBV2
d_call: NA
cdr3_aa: CASSEGRRGVGELFF
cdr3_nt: TGTGCCAGCAGTGAAGGGCGTCGGGGAGTGGGGGAGCTGTTTTTT

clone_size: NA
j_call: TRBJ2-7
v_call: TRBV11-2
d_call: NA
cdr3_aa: CASSWASGKYEQYF
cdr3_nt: TGTGCCAGCAGCTGGGCATCAGGAAAATACGAGCAGTACTTC

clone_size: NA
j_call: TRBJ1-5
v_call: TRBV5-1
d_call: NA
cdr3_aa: CASSLVGDQPQHF
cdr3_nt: TGCGCCAGCAGCTTGGTAGGGGATCAGCCCCAGCATTTT

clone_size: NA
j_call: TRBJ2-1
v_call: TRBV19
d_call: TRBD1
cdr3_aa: CAHTQGAEAGNEQFF
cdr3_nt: TGTGCCCATACCCAGGGGGCAGAGGCCGGCAATGAGCAGTTCTTC

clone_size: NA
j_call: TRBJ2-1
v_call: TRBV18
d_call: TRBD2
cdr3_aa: CASSPPSSGKQSEQFF
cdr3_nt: TGTGCCAGCTCACCACCCTCTAGCGGGAAGCAGAGCGAGCAGTTCTTC

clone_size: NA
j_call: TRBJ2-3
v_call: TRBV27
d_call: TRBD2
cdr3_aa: CASSYHVAGDHTQYF
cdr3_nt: TGTGCCAGCAGTTACCACGTAGCGGGAGATCATACGCAGTATTTT

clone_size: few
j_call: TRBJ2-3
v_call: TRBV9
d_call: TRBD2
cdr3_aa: CASSAIAGSDTQYF
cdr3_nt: TGTGCCAGCAGCGCGATAGCGGGTTCAGATACGCAGTATTTT

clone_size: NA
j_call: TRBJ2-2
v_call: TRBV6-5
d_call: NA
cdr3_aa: CASSPRGAGTGELFF
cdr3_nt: TGTGCCAGCAGTCCTCGGGGAGCGGGCACCGGGGAGCTGTTTTTT

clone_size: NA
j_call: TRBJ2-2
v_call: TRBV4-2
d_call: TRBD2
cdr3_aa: CASSQRPSGGGGTGELFF
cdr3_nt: TGTGCCAGCAGCCAACGTCCCAGCGGGGGGGGTGGCACCGGGGAGCTGTTTTTT

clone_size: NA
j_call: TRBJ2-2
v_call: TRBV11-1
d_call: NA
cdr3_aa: CASSYSLHTGELFF
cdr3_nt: TGTGCCAGCAGCTATAGTCTCCACACCGGGGAGCTGTTTTTT

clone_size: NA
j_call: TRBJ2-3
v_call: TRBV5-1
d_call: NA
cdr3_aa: CASSFFQRRGTDTQYF
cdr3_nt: TGCGCCAGCAGCTTTTTCCAGCGTCGGGGCACAGATACGCAGTATTTT

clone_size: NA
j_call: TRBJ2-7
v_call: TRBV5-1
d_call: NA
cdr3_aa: CASSLTEGGYSYEQYF
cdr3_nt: TGCGCCAGCAGCTTGACAGAGGGTGGGTACTCCTACGAGCAGTACTTC